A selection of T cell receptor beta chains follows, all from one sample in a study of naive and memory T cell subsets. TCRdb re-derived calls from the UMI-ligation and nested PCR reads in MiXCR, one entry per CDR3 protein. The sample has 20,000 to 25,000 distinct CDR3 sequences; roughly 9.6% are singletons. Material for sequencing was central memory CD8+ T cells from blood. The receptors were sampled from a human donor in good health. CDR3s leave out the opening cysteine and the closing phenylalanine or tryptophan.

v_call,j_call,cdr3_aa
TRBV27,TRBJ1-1,ASRVGADTEAF
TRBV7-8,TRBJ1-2,ASSPLSGGVYGYT
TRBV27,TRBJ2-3,ASSARQGLSADTQY
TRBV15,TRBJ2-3,ATSREVDGPDTQY
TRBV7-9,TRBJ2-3,ASSEGDSTDTQY
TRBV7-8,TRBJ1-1,ASSLPRDRATEAF
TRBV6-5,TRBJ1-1,ASSAGSTEAF
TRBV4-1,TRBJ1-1,ASSQEGHGAGNTEAF
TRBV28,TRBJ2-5,ASSSTPGLVTQETQY
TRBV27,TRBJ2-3,ASSTYREPPDTQY
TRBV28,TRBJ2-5,ASGSGEGQETQY
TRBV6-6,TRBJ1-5,ASSYGQGASNQPQH